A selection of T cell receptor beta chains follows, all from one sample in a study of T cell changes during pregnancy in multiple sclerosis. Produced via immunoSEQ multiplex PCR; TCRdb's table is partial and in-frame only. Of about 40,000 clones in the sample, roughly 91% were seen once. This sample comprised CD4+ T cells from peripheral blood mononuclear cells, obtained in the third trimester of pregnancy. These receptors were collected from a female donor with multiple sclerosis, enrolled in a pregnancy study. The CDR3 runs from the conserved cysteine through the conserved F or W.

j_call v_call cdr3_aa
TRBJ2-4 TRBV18 CASSPGSGRSQNIQYF
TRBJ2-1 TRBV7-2 CASSPAASGPYNEQFF
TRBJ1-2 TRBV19 CASREQGALGYTF
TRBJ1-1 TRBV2 CASSENRAFSEAFF
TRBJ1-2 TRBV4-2 CASSQSPGTLNYGYTF
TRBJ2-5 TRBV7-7 CASSLGLASQETQYF
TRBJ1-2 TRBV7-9 CASSLYSGTLVGGYTF
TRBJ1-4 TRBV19 CASSMMVMSEKLFF
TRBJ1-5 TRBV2 CASSSRVGQPQHF
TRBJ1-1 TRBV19 CASSKRTGRALNTEAFF
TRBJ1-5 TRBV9 CASSVSWGERPQHF
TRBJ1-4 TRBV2 CASSERSGSGSKLFF
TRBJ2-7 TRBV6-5 CASSYTEFGIPYEQYF
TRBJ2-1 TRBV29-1 CSVLAGVRNEQFF
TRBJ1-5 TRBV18 CASSKPGGNQPQHF
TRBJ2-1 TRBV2 CASSRYSLNEQFF